Listed below are T cell receptor beta chains from one sample, sequenced in a study of blood T cell repertoires in COVID-19. Using immunoSEQ multiplex PCR, the repertoire was profiled, and TCRdb retains in-frame clones only, with some absent. This table has 72,000 or so clones, around nine tenths appearing once. Material for sequencing was peripheral blood. The source of these receptors is a man aged 50 to 59 with active COVID-19. CDR3s include the opening cysteine and the closing phenylalanine or tryptophan. The order of the fields is V gene, J gene, D gene, CDR3 DNA, CDR3 protein. D genes are given only for firm matches.

v_call: TRBV19; j_call: TRBJ2-1; d_call: TRBD1; cdr3_nt: TGTGCCAGTAGTGGAGACCGGGACAGGGCGAATGAGCAGTTCTTC; cdr3_aa: CASSGDRDRANEQFF
v_call: TRBV7-9; j_call: TRBJ2-7; d_call: TRBD2; cdr3_nt: TGTGCCAGCAGCAGGGACCGGGGGGGATACGAGCAGTACTTC; cdr3_aa: CASSRDRGGYEQYF
v_call: TRBV5-5; j_call: TRBJ2-7; d_call: NA; cdr3_nt: TGTGCCAGCAGTTCTCCGCGGGACAGAGTCTACGAGCAGTACTTC; cdr3_aa: CASSSPRDRVYEQYF
v_call: TRBV6-2/TRBV6-3; j_call: TRBJ1-6; d_call: TRBD1; cdr3_nt: TGTGCCAGCAGTTACTCGACCGGGACAGGGCGTTCACCCCTCCACTTT; cdr3_aa: CASSYSTGTGRSPLHF
v_call: TRBV7-3; j_call: TRBJ1-5; d_call: TRBD1; cdr3_nt: TGTGCCAGCAGCTTAGGGAGGACAGGGGCTGACAATCAGCCCCAGCATTTT; cdr3_aa: CASSLGRTGADNQPQHF
v_call: TRBV4-3; j_call: TRBJ2-7; d_call: TRBD2; cdr3_nt: TGCGCCAGCAGCCAAGATCGGGCTAGCGGGAGCTACGAGCAGTACTTC; cdr3_aa: CASSQDRASGSYEQYF
v_call: TRBV6-5; j_call: TRBJ2-3; d_call: TRBD2; cdr3_nt: TGTGCCAGCAGTGACTCGAGCGGGGGGGCAGATACGCAGTATTTT; cdr3_aa: CASSDSSGGADTQYF
v_call: TRBV28; j_call: TRBJ1-3; d_call: TRBD1; cdr3_nt: TGTGCCAGCAGTCTTGGAGGGACAGCTGGAAACACCATATATTTT; cdr3_aa: CASSLGGTAGNTIYF
v_call: TRBV19; j_call: TRBJ1-1; d_call: TRBD1; cdr3_nt: TGTGCCAGTAGTATCCGGACAGGGGGCCTGGATACTGAAGCTTTCTTT; cdr3_aa: CASSIRTGGLDTEAFF
v_call: TRBV6-5; j_call: TRBJ2-1; d_call: TRBD1; cdr3_nt: TGTGCCAGCAGTTACCGGGACAGGGGATCCCCCAATGAGCAGTTCTTC; cdr3_aa: CASSYRDRGSPNEQFF
v_call: TRBV27; j_call: TRBJ2-7; d_call: TRBD2; cdr3_nt: TGTGCCAGCAGTTCTCCCTCCGGACTAGCGGGCTTCAACGAGCAGTACTTC; cdr3_aa: CASSSPSGLAGFNEQYF
v_call: TRBV5-1; j_call: TRBJ2-1; d_call: TRBD2; cdr3_nt: TGCGCCAGCAGCTTGTCCCTAGCGGGAGTCGTCTACAATGAGCAGTTCTTC; cdr3_aa: CASSLSLAGVVYNEQFF
v_call: TRBV5-1; j_call: TRBJ2-1; d_call: TRBD2; cdr3_nt: TGCGCCAGCAGCCTCGGGACTAGCGGGGGGTACAATGAGCAGTTCTTC; cdr3_aa: CASSLGTSGGYNEQFF
v_call: TRBV24-1; j_call: TRBJ2-1; d_call: TRBD2; cdr3_nt: TGTGCCACCAGTGACCAGACTAGCGGGTCTTACAATGAGCAGTTCTTC; cdr3_aa: CATSDQTSGSYNEQFF
v_call: TRBV6-2/TRBV6-3; j_call: TRBJ1-1; d_call: NA; cdr3_nt: TGTGCCAGCAGTTACTCGCGGGCTACTGAAGCTTTCTTT; cdr3_aa: CASSYSRATEAFF
v_call: TRBV19; j_call: TRBJ1-5; d_call: NA; cdr3_nt: TGTGCCAGTAGTATACCCGGCGGTTTCAATCAGCCCCAGCATTTT; cdr3_aa: CASSIPGGFNQPQHF
v_call: TRBV7-3; j_call: TRBJ2-7; d_call: TRBD2; cdr3_nt: TGTGCCAGCAGCCAGGGGCCTAGCGGGGCCTACGAGCAGTACTTC; cdr3_aa: CASSQGPSGAYEQYF
v_call: TRBV7-2; j_call: TRBJ2-7; d_call: TRBD2; cdr3_nt: TGTGCCAGCAGCTTAGGGCTAGCGGGAGGCTCTTACGAGCAGTACTTC; cdr3_aa: CASSLGLAGGSYEQYF
v_call: TRBV28; j_call: TRBJ2-1; d_call: TRBD1; cdr3_nt: TGTGCCAGCAGTCCGTATCTCGGGGACAGGGTGTTTGAGCAGTTCTTC; cdr3_aa: CASSPYLGDRVFEQFF
v_call: TRBV28; j_call: TRBJ2-5; d_call: TRBD1; cdr3_nt: TGTGCCAGCAGTTTCCCTCACAGGGGGAGCCAAGAGACCCAGTACTTC; cdr3_aa: CASSFPHRGSQETQYF